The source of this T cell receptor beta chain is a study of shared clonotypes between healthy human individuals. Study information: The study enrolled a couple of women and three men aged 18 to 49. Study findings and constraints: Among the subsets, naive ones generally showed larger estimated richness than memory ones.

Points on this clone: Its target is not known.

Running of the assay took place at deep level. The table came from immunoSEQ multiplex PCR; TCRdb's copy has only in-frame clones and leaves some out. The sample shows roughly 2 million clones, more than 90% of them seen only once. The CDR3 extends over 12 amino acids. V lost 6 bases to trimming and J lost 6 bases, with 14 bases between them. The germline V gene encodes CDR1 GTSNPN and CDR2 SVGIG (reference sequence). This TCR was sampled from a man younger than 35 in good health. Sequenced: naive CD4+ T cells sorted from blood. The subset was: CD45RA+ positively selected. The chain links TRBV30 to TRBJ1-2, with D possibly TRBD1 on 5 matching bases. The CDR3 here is CACDQGAHGYTF. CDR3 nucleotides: TGTGCCTGTGATCAGGGCGCCCATGGCTACACCTTC.